This TCR beta chain was captured by sequencing in a study of T cell responses to AZD1222 COVID-19 vaccine listed by TCRdb under 2021. Concerning the study at large: AZD1222 recipients with second doses at about 4 weeks or about 12 weeks were pooled, because spike-specific TCR depth and breadth did not differ between schedules. TCR sequencing covered some 240 trial participants: 207 given two doses of AZD1222 and approximately 26 given two doses of MenACWY control vaccine. Trial participants were enrolled by age into 18-55, 56-69 and 70-plus year subgroups, with about 150, 28 and 57 TCR-sequenced participants respectively.

Including cysteine and phenylalanine, the CDR3 has 10 amino acids. CDR3 DNA is the only sequence kept; it has 30 bases, read in frame from the first base. The junction shows trimming of 7 bases on V and 12 bases on J, plus 12 bases between the germline ends. The germline V gene supplies CDR1 MNHEY and CDR2 SVGAGI. Remarks on this clone: The clone's antigen remains unknown. The input lacks base qualities; no much larger clone sits a single base away.

The time point label, as the study defines it: baseline before first vaccination. Samples from vaccinated people were obtained from the UK trials COV001 and COV002, which included a single-blind randomized controlled phase 2/3 trial of AZD1222 (ChAdOx1 nCoV-19) in healthy adults. For TCRbeta chain sequencing, PBMC samples from trial participants were taken at day 0 and at day 28 after the second dose. Paper-wide results and their limitations: CD4 TCRs associated with the vaccine covered the entire spike protein, and the dominant responses were in regions 160-218 and 743-854. The 56-69-year group was small, and its depth increase did not reach significance, likely because of low power. A significant rise in spike-specific TCR breadth and depth was observed after two AZD1222 doses relative to day 0 and relative to MenACWY recipients. Conclusions about previously exposed vaccinees are limited because only five to seven AZD1222 recipients were SARS-CoV-2 seropositive at baseline. Most participants were white British and females outnumbered males, and the authors suggested that clonal diversity may have been underestimated. Because no day 14 peak-response samples were available, the repertoires could be characterized only after the peak T cell response. Epitopes outside the regions mutated in the B.1.351 and B.1.1.7 variants were reportedly recognized by nearly half of the unique spike-specific TCRs.

The CDR3 regions of human TCRbeta chains were subjected to immunosequencing. Per the authors' processing: Repertoire TCRs were matched against a reference library of SARS-CoV-2-specific TCRs generated with the MIRA antigen-specificity platform. Breadth meant the fraction of unique TCRs that were SARS-CoV-2-associated, whereas depth meant the fraction of total T cells that were SARS-CoV-2-associated. Using the MIRA data, every spike-specific TCR was mapped to the spike region that the TCR reacted to and assigned to either a CD4 or a CD8 class. Log10-transformed breadth and depth values were compared by one-way ANOVA with Sidak's multiple comparisons tests. TCRdb stores this immuneACCESS table with in-frame sequences only. Part of the clones is absent; in the studies checked, under half of the shortfall reflects unresolved V genes, and no reason is known for the rest. The V and J calls and clone size come from that table; D and trimming were worked out from the DNA. Present in this sample are 150,000 or so clones, around 88% of which were seen just once. The biggest ten clones account for approximately 16% of the sample.

This TCR was sampled from an adult in good health. Here the chain combines TRBV6-5 and TRBJ1-2, with no D gene named confidently. The sequences come from peripheral blood, collected on day 0 of AZD1222 vaccination. The nucleotide sequence reads TGTGCCAGCACTTCCCCCATTGACACCTTC. This yields the protein CASTSPIDTF.